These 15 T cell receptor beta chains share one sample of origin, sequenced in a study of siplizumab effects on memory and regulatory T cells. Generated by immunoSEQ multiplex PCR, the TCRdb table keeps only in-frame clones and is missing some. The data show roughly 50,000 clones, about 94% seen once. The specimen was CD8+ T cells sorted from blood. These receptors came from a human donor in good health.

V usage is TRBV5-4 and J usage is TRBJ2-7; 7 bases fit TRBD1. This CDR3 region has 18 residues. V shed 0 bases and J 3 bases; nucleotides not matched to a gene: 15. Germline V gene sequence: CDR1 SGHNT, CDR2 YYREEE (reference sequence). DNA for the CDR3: TGTGCCAGCAGCTTGGCCGCGTTCGTTGGGACAGTACACTACGAGCAGTACTTC. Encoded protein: CASSLAAFVGTVHYEQYF. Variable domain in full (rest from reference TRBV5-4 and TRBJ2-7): ETGVTQSPTHLIKTRGQQVTLRCSSQSGHNTVSWYQQALGQGPQFIFQYYREEENGRGNFPPRFSGLQFPNYSSELNVNALELDDSALYLCASSLAAFVGTVHYEQYFGPGTRLTVT.

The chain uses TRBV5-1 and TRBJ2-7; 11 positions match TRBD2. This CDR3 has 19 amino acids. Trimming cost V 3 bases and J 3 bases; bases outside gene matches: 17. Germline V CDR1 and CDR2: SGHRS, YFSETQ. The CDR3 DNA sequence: TGCGCCAGCAGCTCTCCCCCTGGGCGCCTAGCGGGAGGCGGCTACGAGCAGTACTTC. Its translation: CASSSPPGRLAGGGYEQYF.

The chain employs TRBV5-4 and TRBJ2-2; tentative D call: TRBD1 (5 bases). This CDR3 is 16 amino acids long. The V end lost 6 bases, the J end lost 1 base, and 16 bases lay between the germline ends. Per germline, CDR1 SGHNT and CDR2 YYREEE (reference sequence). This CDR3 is CASTILDIRNTGELFF. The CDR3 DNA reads TGTGCCAGCACCATCTTGGACATTCGGAACACCGGGGAGCTGTTTTTT.

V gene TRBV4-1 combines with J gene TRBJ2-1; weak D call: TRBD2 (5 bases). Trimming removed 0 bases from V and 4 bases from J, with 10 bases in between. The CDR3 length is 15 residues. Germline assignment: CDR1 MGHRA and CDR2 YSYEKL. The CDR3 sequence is CASSQEVGLYNEQFF. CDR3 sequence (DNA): TGCGCCAGCAGCCAAGAGGTAGGACTGTACAATGAGCAGTTCTTC.

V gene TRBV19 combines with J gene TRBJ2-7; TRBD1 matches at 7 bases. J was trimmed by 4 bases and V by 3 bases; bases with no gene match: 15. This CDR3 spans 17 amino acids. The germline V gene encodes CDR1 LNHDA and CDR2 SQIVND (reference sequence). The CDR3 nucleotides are TGTGCCAGTAGTATGACGGCCTGGGACAGTATAACTTACGAGCAGTACTTC. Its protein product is CASSMTAWDSITYEQYF.

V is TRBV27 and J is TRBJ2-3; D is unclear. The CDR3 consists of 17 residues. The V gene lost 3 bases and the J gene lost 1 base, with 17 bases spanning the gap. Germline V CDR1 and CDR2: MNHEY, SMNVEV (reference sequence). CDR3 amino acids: CASSLNREHRGTDTQYF. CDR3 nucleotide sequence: TGTGCCAGCAGTTTGAATCGTGAGCACCGGGGCACAGATACGCAGTATTTT.

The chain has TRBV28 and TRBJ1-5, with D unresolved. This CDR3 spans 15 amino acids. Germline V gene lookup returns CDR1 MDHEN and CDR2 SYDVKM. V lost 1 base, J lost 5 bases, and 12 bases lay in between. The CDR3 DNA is TGTGCCAGCAGTTTATTTGTGGTTGAGGATCAGCCCCAGCATTTT. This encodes CASSLFVVEDQPQHF. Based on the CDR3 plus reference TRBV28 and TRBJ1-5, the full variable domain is DVKVTQSSRYLVKRTGEKVFLECVQDMDHENMFWYRQDPGLGLRLIYFSYDVKMKEKGDIPEGYSVSREKKERFSLILESASTNQTSMYLCASSLFVVEDQPQHFGDGTRLSIL.

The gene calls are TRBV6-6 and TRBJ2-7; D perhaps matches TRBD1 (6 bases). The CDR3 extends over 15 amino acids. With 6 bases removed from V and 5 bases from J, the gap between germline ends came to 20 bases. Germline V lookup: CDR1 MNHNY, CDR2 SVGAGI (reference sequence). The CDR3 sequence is CASSLGFRGINEQYF. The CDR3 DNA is TGTGCCAGCAGCCTTGGCTTCAGGGGAATCAACGAGCAGTACTTC.

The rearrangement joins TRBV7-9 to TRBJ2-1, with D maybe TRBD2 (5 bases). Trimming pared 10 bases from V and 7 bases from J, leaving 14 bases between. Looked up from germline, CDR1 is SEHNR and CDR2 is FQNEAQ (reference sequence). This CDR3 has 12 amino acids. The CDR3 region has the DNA TGTGCCATCAACCCGGAGGAAAATGAGCAGTTCTTC. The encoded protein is CAINPEENEQFF.

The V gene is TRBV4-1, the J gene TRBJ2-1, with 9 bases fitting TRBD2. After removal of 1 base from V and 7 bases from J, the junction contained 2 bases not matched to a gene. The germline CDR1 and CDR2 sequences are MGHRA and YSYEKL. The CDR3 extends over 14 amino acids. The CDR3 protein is CASSQGGRANEQFF. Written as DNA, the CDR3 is TGCGCCAGCAGCCAAGGCGGGAGGGCGAATGAGCAGTTCTTC.

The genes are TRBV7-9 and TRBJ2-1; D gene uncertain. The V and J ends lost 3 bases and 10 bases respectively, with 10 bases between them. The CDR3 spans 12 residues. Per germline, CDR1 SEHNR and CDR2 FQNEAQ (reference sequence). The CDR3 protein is CASSFLWNEQFF. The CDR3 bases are TGTGCCAGCAGCTTTTTGTGGAACGAGCAGTTCTTC.

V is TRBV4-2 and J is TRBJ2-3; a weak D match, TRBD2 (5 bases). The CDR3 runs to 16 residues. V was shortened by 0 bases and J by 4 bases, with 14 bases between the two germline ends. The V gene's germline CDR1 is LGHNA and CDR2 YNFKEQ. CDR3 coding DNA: TGTGCCAGCAGCCAAGAAGTGGGAGTTAGCGCAGATACGCAGTATTTT. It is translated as CASSQEVGVSADTQYF.

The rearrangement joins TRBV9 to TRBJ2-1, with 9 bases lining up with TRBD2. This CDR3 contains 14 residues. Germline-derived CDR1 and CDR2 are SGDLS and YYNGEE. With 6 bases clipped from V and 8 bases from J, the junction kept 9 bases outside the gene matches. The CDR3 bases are TGTGCCAGCACAGGCGGGAGGGCCAGGGATGAGCAGTTCTTC. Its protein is CASTGGRARDEQFF.

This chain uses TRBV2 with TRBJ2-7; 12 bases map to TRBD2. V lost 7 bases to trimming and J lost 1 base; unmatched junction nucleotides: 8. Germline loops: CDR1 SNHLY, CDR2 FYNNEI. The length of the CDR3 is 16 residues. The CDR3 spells CASTSSGRAGSYEQYF. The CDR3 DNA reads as TGTGCCAGCACGTCTAGCGGGAGGGCCGGTTCCTACGAGCAGTACTTC.

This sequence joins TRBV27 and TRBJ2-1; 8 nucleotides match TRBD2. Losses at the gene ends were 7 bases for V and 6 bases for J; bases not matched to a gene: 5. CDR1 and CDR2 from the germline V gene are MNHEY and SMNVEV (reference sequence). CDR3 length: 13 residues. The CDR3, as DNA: TGTGCCAGCACGGGACTAGGGGGCAATGAGCAGTTCTTC. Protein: CASTGLGGNEQFF.